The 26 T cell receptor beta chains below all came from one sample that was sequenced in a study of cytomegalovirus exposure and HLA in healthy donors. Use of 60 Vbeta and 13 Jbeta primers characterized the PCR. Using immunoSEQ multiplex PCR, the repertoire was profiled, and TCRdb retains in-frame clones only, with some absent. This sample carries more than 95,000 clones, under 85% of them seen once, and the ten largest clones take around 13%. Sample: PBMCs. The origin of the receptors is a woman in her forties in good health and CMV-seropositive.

CDR3 amino acids: CASSTEGVGETQYF. DNA of the CDR3: TGTGCCAGTAGTACGGAAGGGGTAGGAGAGACCCAGTACTTC. This chain joins TRBV19 and TRBJ2-5; a possible D gene is TRBD1 (5 bases). The ends were cut back, 4 bases at V and 4 bases at J, with 13 bases in the middle. Germline V gene data show CDR1 as LNHDA and CDR2 as SQIVND (reference sequence). The CDR3 loop spans 14 amino acids. The full variable domain, in which reference TRBV19 and TRBJ2-5 provide the parts outside the CDR3, is DGGITQSPKYLFRKEGQNVTLSCEQNLNHDAMYWYRQDPGQGLRLIYYSQIVNDFQKGDIAEGYSVSREKKESFPLTVTSAQKNPTAFYLCASSTEGVGETQYFGPGTRLLVL.

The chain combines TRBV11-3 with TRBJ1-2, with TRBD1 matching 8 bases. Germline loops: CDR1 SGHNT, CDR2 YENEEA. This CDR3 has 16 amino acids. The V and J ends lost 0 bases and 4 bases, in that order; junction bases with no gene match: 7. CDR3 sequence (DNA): TGTGCCAGCAGCTTAGATTTTAACAGGGGGACCTATGGCTACACCTTC. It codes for CASSLDFNRGTYGYTF.

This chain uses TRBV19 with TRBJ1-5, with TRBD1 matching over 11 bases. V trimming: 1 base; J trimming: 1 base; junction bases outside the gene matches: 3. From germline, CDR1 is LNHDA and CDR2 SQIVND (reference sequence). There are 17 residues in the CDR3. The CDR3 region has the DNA TGTGCCAGTAGTATAGGTTGGGACAGGGGGAGCAATCAGCCCCAGCATTTT. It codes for CASSIGWDRGSNQPQHF.

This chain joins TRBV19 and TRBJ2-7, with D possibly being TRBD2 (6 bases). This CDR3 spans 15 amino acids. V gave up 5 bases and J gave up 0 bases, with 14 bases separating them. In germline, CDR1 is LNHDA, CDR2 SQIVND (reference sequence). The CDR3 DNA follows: TGTGCCAGTAGTCGCGTAGCGGCGAGCTCCTACGAGCAGTACTTC. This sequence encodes CASSRVAASSYEQYF.

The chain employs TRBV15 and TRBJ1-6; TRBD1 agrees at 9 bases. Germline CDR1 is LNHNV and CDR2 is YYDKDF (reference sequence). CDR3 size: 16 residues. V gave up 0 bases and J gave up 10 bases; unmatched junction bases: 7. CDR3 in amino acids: CATSRERTGAGSPLHF. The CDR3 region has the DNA TGTGCCACCAGCAGAGAAAGGACAGGGGCTGGGTCACCCCTCCACTTT.

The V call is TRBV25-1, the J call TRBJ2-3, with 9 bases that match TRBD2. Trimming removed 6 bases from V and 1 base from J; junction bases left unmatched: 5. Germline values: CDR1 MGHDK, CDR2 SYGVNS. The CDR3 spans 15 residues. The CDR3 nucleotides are TGTGCCAGCAGCCTACGGACTAGCGGCACAGATACGCAGTATTTT. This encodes CASSLRTSGTDTQYF.

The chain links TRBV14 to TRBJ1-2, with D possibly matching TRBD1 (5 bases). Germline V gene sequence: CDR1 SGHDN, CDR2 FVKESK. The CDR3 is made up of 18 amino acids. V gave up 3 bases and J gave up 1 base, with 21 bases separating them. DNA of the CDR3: TGTGCCAGCAGCCACAATAAGGGGTCGAGAACAATTAACTATGGCTACACCTTC. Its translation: CASSHNKGSRTINYGYTF.

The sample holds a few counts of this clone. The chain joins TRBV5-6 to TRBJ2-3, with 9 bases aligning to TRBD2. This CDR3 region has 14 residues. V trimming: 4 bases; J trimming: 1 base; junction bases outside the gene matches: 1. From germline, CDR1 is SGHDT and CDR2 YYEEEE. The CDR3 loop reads CASSRTSGTDTQYF. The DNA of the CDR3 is TGTGCCAGCAGCCGGACTAGCGGCACAGATACGCAGTATTTT.

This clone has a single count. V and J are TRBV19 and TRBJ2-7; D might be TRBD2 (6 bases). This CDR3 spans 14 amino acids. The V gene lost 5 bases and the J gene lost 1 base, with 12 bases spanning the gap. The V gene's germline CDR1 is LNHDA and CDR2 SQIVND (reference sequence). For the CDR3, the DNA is TGTGCCAGTAGTGGGAGGACACATTCCTACGAGCAGTACTTC. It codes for CASSGRTHSYEQYF.

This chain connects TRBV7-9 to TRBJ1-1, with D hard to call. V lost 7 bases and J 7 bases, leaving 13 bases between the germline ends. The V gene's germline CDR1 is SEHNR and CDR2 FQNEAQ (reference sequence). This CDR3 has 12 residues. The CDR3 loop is CASTVEGFEAFF. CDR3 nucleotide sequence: TGTGCCAGCACCGTGGAGGGTTTTGAAGCTTTCTTT.

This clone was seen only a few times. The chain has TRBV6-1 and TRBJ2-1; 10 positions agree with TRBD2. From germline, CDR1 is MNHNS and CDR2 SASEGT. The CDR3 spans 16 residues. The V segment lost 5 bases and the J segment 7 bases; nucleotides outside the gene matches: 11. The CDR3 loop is CASSKEAGGPKNEQFF. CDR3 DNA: TGTGCCAGCAGTAAAGAAGCGGGAGGGCCTAAGAATGAGCAGTTCTTC.

This CDR3 reads CSALDNEQFF. CDR3 DNA sequence: TGCAGTGCTCTAGACAATGAGCAGTTCTTC. The chain carries TRBV20-1 and TRBJ2-1; D is unresolved. CDR3 length: 10 residues. CDR1 and CDR2 from the germline V gene are DFQATT and SNEGSKA (reference sequence). The ends were cut back, 5 bases at V and 5 bases at J, with 4 bases in the middle.

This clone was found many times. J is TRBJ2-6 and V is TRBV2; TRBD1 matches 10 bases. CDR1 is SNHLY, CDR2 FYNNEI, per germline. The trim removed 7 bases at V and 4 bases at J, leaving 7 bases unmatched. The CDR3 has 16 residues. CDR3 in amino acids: CASNDRGRRGANVLTF. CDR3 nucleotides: TGTGCCAGCAACGACAGGGGGCGAAGAGGGGCCAACGTCCTGACTTTC.

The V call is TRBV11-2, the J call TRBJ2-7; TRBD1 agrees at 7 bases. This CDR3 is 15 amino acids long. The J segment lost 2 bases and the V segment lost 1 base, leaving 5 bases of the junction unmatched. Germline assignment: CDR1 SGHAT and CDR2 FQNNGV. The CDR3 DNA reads TGTGCCAGCAGCTTAGTTTGGGACAGTGCCTACGAGCAGTACTTC. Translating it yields CASSLVWDSAYEQYF.

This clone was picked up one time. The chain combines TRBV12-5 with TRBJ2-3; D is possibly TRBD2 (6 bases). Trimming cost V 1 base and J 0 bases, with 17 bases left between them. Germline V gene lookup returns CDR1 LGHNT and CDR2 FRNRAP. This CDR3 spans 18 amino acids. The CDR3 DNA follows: TGTGCTAGTGGTTTGGCCCTAGGACTTGGAGGGAGCACAGATACGCAGTATTTT. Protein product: CASGLALGLGGSTDTQYF.

In DNA, the CDR3 is TGTGCCTGGAGTGCAAGCGATAATGAGCAGTTCTTC. Its protein product is CAWSASDNEQFF. This chain links TRBV30 with TRBJ2-1; no clear D gene. The CDR3 consists of 12 residues. Between the trimmed V and J ends, which lost 1 base and 7 bases, there was a span of 8 bases. Per germline, CDR1 GTSNPN and CDR2 SVGIG (reference sequence).

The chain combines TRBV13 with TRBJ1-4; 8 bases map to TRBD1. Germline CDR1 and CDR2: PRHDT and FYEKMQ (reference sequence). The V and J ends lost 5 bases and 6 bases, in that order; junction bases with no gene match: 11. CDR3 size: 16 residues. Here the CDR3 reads CASSPRTGLGDEKLFF. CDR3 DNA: TGTGCCAGCAGCCCCCGGACAGGGCTCGGGGATGAAAAACTGTTTTTT.

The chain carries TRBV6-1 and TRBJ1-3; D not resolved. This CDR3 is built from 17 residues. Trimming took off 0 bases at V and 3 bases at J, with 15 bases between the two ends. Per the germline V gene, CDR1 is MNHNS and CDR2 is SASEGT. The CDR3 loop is CASSEATGTTGGNTIYF. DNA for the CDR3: TGTGCCAGCAGTGAAGCGACGGGAACTACGGGTGGAAACACCATATATTTT.

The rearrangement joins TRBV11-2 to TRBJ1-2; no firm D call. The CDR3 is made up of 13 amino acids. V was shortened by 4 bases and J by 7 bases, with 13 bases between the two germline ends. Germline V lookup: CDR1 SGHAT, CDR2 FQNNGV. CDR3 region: CASSSFQGSGYTF. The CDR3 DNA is TGTGCCAGCAGCTCCTTTCAAGGGAGTGGCTACACCTTC.

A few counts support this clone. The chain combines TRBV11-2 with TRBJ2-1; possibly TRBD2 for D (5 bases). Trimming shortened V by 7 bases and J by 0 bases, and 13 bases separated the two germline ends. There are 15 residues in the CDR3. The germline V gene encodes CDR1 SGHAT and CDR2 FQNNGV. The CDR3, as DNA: TGTGCCAGCACCCTAAGCGGTTACTCCTACAATGAGCAGTTCTTC. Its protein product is CASTLSGYSYNEQFF. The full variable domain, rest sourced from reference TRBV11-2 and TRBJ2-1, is EAGVAQSPRYKIIEKRQSVAFWCNPISGHATLYWYQQILGQGPKLLIQFQNNGVVDDSQLPKDRFSAERLKGVDSTLKIQPAKLEDSAVYLCASTLSGYSYNEQFFGPGTRLTVL.

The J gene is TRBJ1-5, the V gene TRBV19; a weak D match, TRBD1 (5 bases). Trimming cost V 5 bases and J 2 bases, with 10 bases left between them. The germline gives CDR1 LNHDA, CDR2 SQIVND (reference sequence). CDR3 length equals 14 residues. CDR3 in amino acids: CASSPSRGNQPQHF. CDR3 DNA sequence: TGTGCCAGTAGTCCGAGCAGGGGCAATCAGCCCCAGCATTTT.

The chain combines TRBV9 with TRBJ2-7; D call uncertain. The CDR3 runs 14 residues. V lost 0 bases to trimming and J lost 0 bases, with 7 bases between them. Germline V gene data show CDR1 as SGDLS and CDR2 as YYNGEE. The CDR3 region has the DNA TGTGCCAGCAGCGTAGGGTGGAGCTCCTACGAGCAGTACTTC. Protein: CASSVGWSSYEQYF.

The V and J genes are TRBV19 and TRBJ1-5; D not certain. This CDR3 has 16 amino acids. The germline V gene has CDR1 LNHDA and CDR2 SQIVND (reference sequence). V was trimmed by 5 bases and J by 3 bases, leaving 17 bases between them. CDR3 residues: CASSGGVARDNQPQHF. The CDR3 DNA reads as TGTGCCAGTAGTGGCGGGGTCGCAAGGGACAATCAGCCCCAGCATTTT.

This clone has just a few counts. The CDR3 protein is CASRPGGGNTIYF. In nucleotides, the CDR3 is TGTGCCAGCAGACCAGGGGGGGGAAACACCATATATTTT. The chain has TRBV5-4 and TRBJ1-3; 7 nucleotides match TRBD1. The CDR3 has 13 amino acids. Germline CDR1 and CDR2: SGHNT and YYREEE (reference sequence). The V segment lost 5 bases and the J segment 4 bases; nucleotides outside the gene matches: 3.

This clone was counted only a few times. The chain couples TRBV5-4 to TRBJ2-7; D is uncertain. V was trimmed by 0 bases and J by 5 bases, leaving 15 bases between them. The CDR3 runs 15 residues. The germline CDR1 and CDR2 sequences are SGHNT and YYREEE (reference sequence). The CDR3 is CASSLDPLTSNEQYF. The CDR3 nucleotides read TGTGCCAGCAGCTTGGATCCACTGACTTCCAACGAGCAGTACTTC.

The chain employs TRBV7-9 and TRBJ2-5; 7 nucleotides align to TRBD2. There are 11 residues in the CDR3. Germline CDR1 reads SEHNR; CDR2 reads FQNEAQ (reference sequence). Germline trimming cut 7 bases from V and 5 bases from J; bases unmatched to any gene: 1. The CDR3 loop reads CASNSGETQYF. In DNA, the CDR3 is TGTGCCAGCAATAGCGGGGAGACCCAGTACTTC.